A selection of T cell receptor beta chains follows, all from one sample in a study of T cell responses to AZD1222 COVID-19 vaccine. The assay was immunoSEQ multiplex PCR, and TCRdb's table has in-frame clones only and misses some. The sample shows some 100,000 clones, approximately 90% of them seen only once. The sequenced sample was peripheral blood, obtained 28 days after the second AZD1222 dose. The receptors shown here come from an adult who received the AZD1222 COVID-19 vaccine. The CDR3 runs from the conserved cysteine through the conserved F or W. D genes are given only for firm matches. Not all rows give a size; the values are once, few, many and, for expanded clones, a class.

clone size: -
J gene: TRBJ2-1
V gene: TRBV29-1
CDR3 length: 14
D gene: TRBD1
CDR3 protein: CSLSDRGLLNEQFF
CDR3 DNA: TGCAGCCTGTCGGACAGGGGGCTCTTGAATGAGCAGTTCTTC

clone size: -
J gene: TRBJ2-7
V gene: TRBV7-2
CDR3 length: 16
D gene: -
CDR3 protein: CASSLVGRVVSYEQYF
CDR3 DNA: TGTGCCAGCAGCTTAGTTGGCAGGGTGGTATCCTACGAGCAGTACTTC

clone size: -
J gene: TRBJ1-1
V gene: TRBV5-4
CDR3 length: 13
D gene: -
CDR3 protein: CASSLQGSTEAFF
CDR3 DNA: TGTGCCAGCAGCTTGCAGGGTTCCACTGAAGCTTTCTTT

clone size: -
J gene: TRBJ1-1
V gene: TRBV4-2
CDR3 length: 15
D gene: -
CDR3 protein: CASSQDVGRNTEAFF
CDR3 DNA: TGTGCCAGCAGCCAAGATGTGGGGAGGAACACTGAAGCTTTCTTT

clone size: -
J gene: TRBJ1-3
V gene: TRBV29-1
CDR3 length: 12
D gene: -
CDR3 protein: CTAWDSGNTIYF
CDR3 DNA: TGTACCGCGTGGGACTCTGGAAACACCATATATTTT

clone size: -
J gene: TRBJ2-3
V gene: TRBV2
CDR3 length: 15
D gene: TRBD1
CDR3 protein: CASSVETGAGDTQYF
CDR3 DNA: TGTGCCAGCAGTGTGGAGACAGGGGCGGGAGATACGCAGTATTTT

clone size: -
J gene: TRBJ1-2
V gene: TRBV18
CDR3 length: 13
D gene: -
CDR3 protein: CASSLPDSYGYTF
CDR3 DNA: TGTGCCAGCTCACTACCAGACAGCTATGGCTACACCTTC

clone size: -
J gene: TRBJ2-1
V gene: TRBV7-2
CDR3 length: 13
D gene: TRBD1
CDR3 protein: CASSWGQGDEQFF
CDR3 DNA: TGTGCCAGCAGCTGGGGACAGGGGGACGAGCAGTTCTTC

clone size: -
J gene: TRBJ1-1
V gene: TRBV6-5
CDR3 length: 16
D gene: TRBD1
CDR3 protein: CASSYSFTGQGSEAFF
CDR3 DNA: TGTGCCAGCAGTTACTCATTTACAGGACAGGGGTCTGAAGCTTTCTTT

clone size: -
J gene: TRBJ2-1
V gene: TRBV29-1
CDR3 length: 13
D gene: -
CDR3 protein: CSVEVVNYNEQFF
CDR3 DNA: TGCAGCGTTGAAGTCGTCAACTACAATGAGCAGTTCTTC

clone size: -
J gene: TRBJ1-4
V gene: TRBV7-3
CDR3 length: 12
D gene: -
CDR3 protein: CASSSAPGGRFF
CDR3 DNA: TGTGCCAGCAGCTCAGCCCCGGGAGGGCGGTTTTTT

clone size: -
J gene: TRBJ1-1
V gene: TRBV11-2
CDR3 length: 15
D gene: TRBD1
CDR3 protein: CASSNVYRGQTEAFF
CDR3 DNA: TGTGCCAGCAGCAACGTCTACAGGGGGCAAACTGAAGCTTTCTTT

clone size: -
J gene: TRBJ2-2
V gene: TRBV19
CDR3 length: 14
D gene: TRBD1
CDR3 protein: CASSRDRGTGELFF
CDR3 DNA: TGTGCCAGTAGTAGGGACAGGGGGACCGGGGAGCTGTTTTTT

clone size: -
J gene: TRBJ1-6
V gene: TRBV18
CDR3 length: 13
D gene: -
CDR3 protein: CASSPDGGTPLHF
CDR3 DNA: TGTGCCAGCTCACCGGACGGAGGGACACCCCTCCACTTT

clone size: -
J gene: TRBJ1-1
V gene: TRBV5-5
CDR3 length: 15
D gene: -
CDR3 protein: CASSLRMADNTEAFF
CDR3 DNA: TGTGCCAGCAGTCTGAGGATGGCAGATAACACTGAAGCTTTCTTT

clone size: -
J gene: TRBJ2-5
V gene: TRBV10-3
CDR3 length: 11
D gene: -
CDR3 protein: CAISAGETQYF
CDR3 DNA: TGTGCCATCAGTGCGGGAGAGACCCAGTACTTC

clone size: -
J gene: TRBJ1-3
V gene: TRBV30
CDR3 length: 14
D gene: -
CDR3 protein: CAWSEGTLGNTIYF
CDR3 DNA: TGTGCCTGGAGTGAAGGGACCTTGGGAAACACCATATATTTT

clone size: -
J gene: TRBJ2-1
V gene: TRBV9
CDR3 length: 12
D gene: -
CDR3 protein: CASSLAGNEQFF
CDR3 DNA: TGTGCCAGCAGCCTGGCGGGCAATGAGCAGTTCTTC

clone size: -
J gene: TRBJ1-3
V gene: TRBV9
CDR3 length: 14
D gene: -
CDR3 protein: CASSVDLNGNTIYF
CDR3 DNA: TGTGCCAGCAGCGTCGACTTGAACGGAAACACCATATATTTT

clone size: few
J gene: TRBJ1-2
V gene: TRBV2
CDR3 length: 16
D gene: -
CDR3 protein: CASSVVLEGRNYGYTF
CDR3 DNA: TGTGCCAGCAGTGTAGTACTAGAGGGACGGAACTATGGCTACACCTTC

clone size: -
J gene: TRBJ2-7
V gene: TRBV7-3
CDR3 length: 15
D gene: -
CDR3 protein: CASSLRGAQIYEQYF
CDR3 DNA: TGTGCCAGCAGCTTAAGAGGGGCGCAGATCTACGAGCAGTACTTC

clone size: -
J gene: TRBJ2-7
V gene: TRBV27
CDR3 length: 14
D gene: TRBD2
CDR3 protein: CASQLAGKTGEQYF
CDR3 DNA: TGTGCCAGCCAACTAGCGGGGAAAACGGGGGAGCAGTACTTC

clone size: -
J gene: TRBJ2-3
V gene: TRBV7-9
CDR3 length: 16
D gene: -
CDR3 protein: CASTRTLGVRTDTQYF
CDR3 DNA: TGTGCCAGCACGCGAACTCTAGGGGTCCGCACAGATACGCAGTATTTT

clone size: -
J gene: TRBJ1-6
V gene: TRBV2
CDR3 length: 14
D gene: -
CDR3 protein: CASLGTFTNSPLHF
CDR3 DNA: TGTGCCAGCCTCGGCACCTTTACCAATTCACCCCTCCACTTT

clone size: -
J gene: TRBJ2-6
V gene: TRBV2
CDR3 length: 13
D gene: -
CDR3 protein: CASGDSGANVLTF
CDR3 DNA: TGTGCCAGTGGGGACTCTGGGGCCAACGTCCTGACTTTC

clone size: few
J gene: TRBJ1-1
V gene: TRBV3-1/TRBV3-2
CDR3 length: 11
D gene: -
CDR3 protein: CASSQMSEAFF
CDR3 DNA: TGTGCCAGCAGCCAAATGAGTGAAGCTTTCTTT

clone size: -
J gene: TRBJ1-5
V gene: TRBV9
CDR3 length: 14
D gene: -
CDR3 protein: CASSKTTANQPQHF
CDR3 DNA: TGTGCCAGCAGCAAAACGACAGCTAATCAGCCCCAGCATTTT

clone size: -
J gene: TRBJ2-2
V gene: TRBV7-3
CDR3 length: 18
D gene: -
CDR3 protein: CASSLGRPGPANTGELFF
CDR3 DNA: TGTGCCAGCAGCTTAGGTCGGCCGGGACCGGCGAACACCGGGGAGCTGTTTTTT

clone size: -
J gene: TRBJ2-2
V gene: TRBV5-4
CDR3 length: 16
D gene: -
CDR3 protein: CASSLPGTLNTGELFF
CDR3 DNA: TGTGCCAGCAGCTTGCCTGGAACCTTAAACACCGGGGAGCTGTTTTTT

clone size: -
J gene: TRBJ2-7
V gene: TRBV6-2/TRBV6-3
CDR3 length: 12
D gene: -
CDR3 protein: CASSLWTYEQYF
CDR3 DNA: TGTGCCAGCAGCTTGTGGACCTACGAGCAGTACTTC

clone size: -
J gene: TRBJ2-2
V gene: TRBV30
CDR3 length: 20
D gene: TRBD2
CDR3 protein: CAWSVRGLAGALANTGELFF
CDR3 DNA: TGTGCCTGGAGTGTCAGAGGACTAGCGGGGGCCCTAGCGAACACCGGGGAGCTGTTTTTT

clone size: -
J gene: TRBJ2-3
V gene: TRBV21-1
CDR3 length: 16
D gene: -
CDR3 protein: CASSKQITSGGDTQYF
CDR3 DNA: TGTGCCAGCAGCAAACAAATTACTAGCGGGGGCGATACGCAGTATTTT

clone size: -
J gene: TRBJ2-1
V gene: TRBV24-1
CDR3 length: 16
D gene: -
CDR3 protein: CATSDALPGHYNEQFF
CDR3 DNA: TGTGCCACCAGTGATGCCCTCCCCGGACACTACAATGAGCAGTTCTTC

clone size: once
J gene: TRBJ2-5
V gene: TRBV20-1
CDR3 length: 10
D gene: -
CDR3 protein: CSAGQETQYF
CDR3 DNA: TGCAGTGCTGGTCAAGAGACCCAGTACTTC

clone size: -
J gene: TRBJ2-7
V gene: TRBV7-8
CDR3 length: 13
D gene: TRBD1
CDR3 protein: CASSLDRGHEQYF
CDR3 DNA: TGTGCCAGCAGCCTCGACAGGGGCCACGAGCAGTACTTC

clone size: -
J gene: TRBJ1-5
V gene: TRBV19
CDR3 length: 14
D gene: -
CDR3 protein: CASSIGGGDQPQHF
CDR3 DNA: TGTGCCAGTAGTATAGGAGGCGGCGATCAGCCCCAGCATTTT

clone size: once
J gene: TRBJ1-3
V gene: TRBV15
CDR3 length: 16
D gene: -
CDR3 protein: CATSRDRGLSGNTIYF
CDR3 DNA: TGTGCCACCAGCAGAGATCGGGGGTTAAGTGGAAACACCATATATTTT